These 24 T cell receptor beta chains were sequenced from one sample in a study of T cell repertoires in cytomegalovirus infection. TCRdb re-called the reads with MiXCR, one entry per CDR3 protein. The sample carries 650,000 to 850,000 distinct CDR3 sequences, approximately 32% recorded once. Their recognized antigens are unknown. The sequencing used cultured CD8+ T cells from PBMCs, collected from culture after CMV antigen stimulation. The receptors here all came from a human donor in good health (CMV status not recorded). Some clones in this sample may be carry-over from other donors' samples.

This chain joins TRBV7-9 and TRBJ1-2; D is unresolved. Per germline, CDR1 SEHNR and CDR2 FQNEAQ (reference sequence). V was cut by 5 bases and J by 3 bases, with 13 bases left in between. The CDR3 has 14 residues. CDR3 sequence reads: CASSPGRVHYGYTF. CDR3 nucleotide sequence: TGTGCCAGCAGCCCCGGACGGGTACACTATGGCTACACCTTC.

This clonotype was counted many times. The rearrangement uses TRBV7-6 and TRBJ2-5; no clear D gene. The CDR3 covers 15 residues. V was shortened by 1 base and J by 0 bases, with 9 bases between the two germline ends. Germline CDR1 and CDR2: SGHVS and FNYEAQ. The CDR3 nucleotides read TGTGCCAGCAGCTTAGAAAAGCTGTACCAAGAGACCCAGTACTTC. It encodes CASSLEKLYQETQYF.

The chain joins TRBV12-3 or TRBV12-4 to TRBJ2-2; TRBD2 aligns across 8 bases. This CDR3 has 15 residues. With V trimmed by 0 bases and J by 7 bases, 4 bases remained unmatched. CDR3 sequence: CASSLAPGGVGELFF. DNA for the CDR3: TGTGCCAGCAGTTTAGCGCCCGGGGGGGTCGGGGAGCTGTTTTTT.

The chain is built from TRBV19 and TRBJ2-1; D is unresolved. Germline CDR1 and CDR2: LNHDA and SQIVND (reference sequence). The V gene lost 10 bases and the J gene lost 0 bases, with 13 bases spanning the gap. This CDR3 has 14 amino acids. The CDR3: CATADGSSYNEQFF. DNA of the CDR3: TGTGCCACCGCGGACGGTAGCTCCTACAATGAGCAGTTCTTC. The variable domain in full, with the rest retrieved from reference TRBV19 and TRBJ2-1, is DGGITQSPKYLFRKEGQNVTLSCEQNLNHDAMYWYRQDPGQGLRLIYYSQIVNDFQKGDIAEGYSVSREKKESFPLTVTSAQKNPTAFYLCATADGSSYNEQFFGPGTRLTVL.

The chain uses TRBV12-3 or TRBV12-4 and TRBJ2-2; 9 bases fit TRBD2. V shed 3 bases and J 7 bases; nucleotides not matched to a gene: 12. The length of the CDR3 is 17 residues. The CDR3 is CASSFSAGGPKDGELFF. CDR3 DNA sequence: TGTGCCAGCAGTTTTTCAGCGGGGGGCCCGAAGGACGGGGAGCTGTTTTTT.

The rearrangement links TRBV6-2 or TRBV6-3 to TRBJ2-4, with D maybe TRBD1 (6 bases). The CDR3 is 15 amino acids. CDR1 MNHEY and CDR2 SVGEGT come from the germline V gene. Trimming stripped 4 bases from V and 0 bases from J, with 10 bases between. CDR3 DNA: TGTGCCAGCAGTTTGGACAGCCTAGCCAAAAACATTCAGTACTTC. Protein: CASSLDSLAKNIQYF.

At least ten counts were recorded for this clonotype. V is TRBV7-8 and J is TRBJ2-3, with 9 bases matching TRBD1. V lost 4 bases to trimming and J lost 11 bases; unmatched junction nucleotides: 4. CDR3 length: 12 residues. Germline loops: CDR1 SGHVS, CDR2 FQNEAQ. The CDR3 region is CASSWTGEEQYF. CDR3 bases: TGTGCCAGCAGCTGGACAGGGGAGGAGCAGTATTTT.

This clonotype was detected only a few times. V usage is TRBV19 and J usage is TRBJ1-2; D remains unclear. The CDR3 totals 13 residues. Germline V gives CDR1 LNHDA, CDR2 SQIVND (reference sequence). V was clipped by 3 bases and J by 0 bases, with 5 bases between them. This chain's CDR3 is CASSIATNYGYTF. The CDR3 nucleotides read TGTGCCAGTAGTATCGCAACTAACTATGGCTACACCTTC.

This rearrangement joins TRBV28 to TRBJ2-7; 7 bases are a match to TRBD1. The V segment lost 4 bases and the J segment 5 bases; nucleotides outside the gene matches: 8. This CDR3 spans 14 amino acids. CDR1 is MDHEN, CDR2 SYDVKM, per germline. This CDR3 is CASSSDRVQDEQYV. In nucleotides, the CDR3 is TGTGCCAGCAGTTCTGACAGGGTTCAGGACGAGCAGTACGTC.

Ten or more counts support this clonotype. The genes are TRBV7-6 and TRBJ2-6, with D uncertain. CDR1 and CDR2 from the germline V gene are SGHVS and FNYEAQ. The CDR3 extends over 13 amino acids. Trimming took 3 bases from V and 4 from J, leaving 4 bases between them. CDR3 coding DNA: TGTGCCAGCAGCTTCGAAGGGGCCAACGTCCTGACTTTC. Its protein is CASSFEGANVLTF.

Only a few counts were recorded for this clonotype. The rearrangement joins TRBV10-3 to TRBJ1-3; no clear D. The CDR3 runs 13 residues. V dropped 4 bases and J dropped 7 bases, with 11 bases sitting between them. CDR1 ENHRY and CDR2 SYGVKD come from the germline V gene. CDR3: CAISGRPENTIYF. Written as DNA, the CDR3 is TGTGCCATCAGTGGGCGGCCCGAGAACACCATATATTTT.

The V call is TRBV9, the J call TRBJ2-3; TRBD1 might be the D (5 bases). CDR1 SGDLS and CDR2 YYNGEE come from the germline V gene. The V and J ends lost 0 bases and 4 bases respectively, with 9 bases between them. The CDR3 has 14 amino acids. The DNA of the CDR3 is TGTGCCAGCAGCGTAGAGGGGAACTCAGATACGCAGTATTTT. Translation gives CASSVEGNSDTQYF.

This rearrangement joins TRBV29-1 to TRBJ2-4; D is perhaps TRBD1 (6 bases). Germline CDR1 is SQVTM and CDR2 is ANQGSEA. CDR3 size: 11 residues. The V and J ends lost 6 bases and 6 bases respectively, with 9 bases between them. The CDR3 region has the DNA TGCAGCGTCGGACAGATAAACATTCAGTACTTC. This encodes CSVGQINIQYF.

The chain combines TRBV5-1 with TRBJ1-1, with 9 nucleotides matching TRBD1. V lost 2 bases and J lost 3; bases outside the gene matches: 11. Germline CDR1 is SGHRS and CDR2 is YFSETQ. The CDR3 is made up of 17 amino acids. CDR3 coding DNA: TGCGCCAGCAGCTTCCCGGGACAGGGATTGATGGACACTGAAGCTTTCTTT. It specifies CASSFPGQGLMDTEAFF. The variable domain in full, with the rest retrieved from reference TRBV5-1 and TRBJ1-1, is KAGVTQTPRYLIKTRGQQVTLSCSPISGHRSVSWYQQTPGQGLQFLFEYFSETQRNKGNFPGRFSGRQFSNSRSEMNVSTLELGDSALYLCASSFPGQGLMDTEAFFGQGTRLTVV.

V and J are TRBV6-2 or TRBV6-3 and TRBJ2-3; D could derive from TRBD1 or TRBD2 (5 bases each). The CDR3 has 12 residues. V was trimmed by 5 bases and J by 9 bases, leaving 12 bases between them. Germline values: CDR1 MNHEY, CDR2 SVGEGT. CDR3 sequence: CASSGPGRTQYF. CDR3 nucleotide sequence: TGTGCCAGCAGTGGCCCGGGACGGACGCAGTATTTT.

This clonotype has more than one count but fewer than ten. The V and J genes are TRBV5-4 and TRBJ2-5; D not resolved. CDR3 length equals 14 residues. In germline, CDR1 is SGHNT, CDR2 YYREEE (reference sequence). Trimming stripped 4 bases from V and 0 bases from J, with 10 bases between. As DNA, the CDR3 is TGTGCCAGCAGCCGACGACCAAACCAAGAGACCCAGTACTTC. It codes for CASSRRPNQETQYF.

In this sample, this clonotype turned up a few times. Possible read error: a much larger clone is one base away. The chain recombines TRBV6-5 with TRBJ1-3; D possibly corresponds to TRBD1 (6 bases). The ends were cut back, 6 bases at V and 0 bases at J, with 9 bases in the middle. From germline, CDR1 is MNHEY and CDR2 SVGAGI. The CDR3 contains 14 residues. The chain's CDR3 is CASRPDSSGNTIYF. The CDR3 coding sequence is TGTGCCAGCAGGCCGGACAGCTCTGGAAACACCATATATTTT.

There are a few counts of this clonotype. This chain links TRBV28 with TRBJ2-2; D not resolved. Trimming took off 2 bases at V and 3 bases at J, with 10 bases between the two ends. The CDR3 is 15 amino acids. The germline CDR1 and CDR2 sequences are MDHEN and SYDVKM. The CDR3 protein is CASSLQARYTGELFF. The CDR3 DNA reads as TGTGCCAGCAGTTTACAGGCGCGGTACACCGGGGAGCTGTTTTTT.

This clonotype has just a few counts. The DNA for the CDR3 is TGTGCCAGCAGCTCGGGACAGGGAAGGGAGCAGTTCTTC. This gives the protein CASSSGQGREQFF. J is TRBJ2-1 and V is TRBV11-2; TRBD1 matches 9 bases. The CDR3 totals 13 residues. The J segment lost 10 bases and the V segment lost 4 bases, leaving 5 bases of the junction unmatched. CDR1 SGHAT and CDR2 FQNNGV come from the germline V gene.

V and J are TRBV7-9 and TRBJ2-2, with D possibly TRBD2 on 5 matching bases. CDR3 length equals 16 residues. The germline gives CDR1 SEHNR, CDR2 FQNEAQ (reference sequence). Trimming removed 5 bases from V and 3 bases from J, with 16 bases in between. The CDR3 region is CASSTVEEEDTGELFF. As DNA, the CDR3 is TGTGCCAGCAGCACCGTCGAAGAGGAGGACACCGGGGAGCTGTTTTTT.

The chain employs TRBV6-1 and TRBJ2-1, with 12 nucleotides matching TRBD2. This CDR3 is 16 amino acids long. With V trimmed by 3 bases and J by 7 bases, 7 bases remained unmatched. CDR1 is MNHNS, CDR2 SASEGT, per germline. CDR3: CASSDLAGGPMNEQFF. CDR3 DNA sequence: TGTGCCAGCAGTGACCTAGCGGGGGGGCCCATGAATGAGCAGTTCTTC.

In this sample, this clonotype turned up a few times. The chain uses TRBV4-3 and TRBJ1-2; no clear D. The germline V and J ends were trimmed by 0 bases and 5 bases, with 7 bases remaining between them. CDR3 length: 13 amino acids. CDR1 and CDR2 from the germline V gene are LGHNA and YSLEER. The CDR3 protein is CASSQELGYGYTF. In DNA, the CDR3 is TGCGCCAGCAGCCAAGAATTAGGGTATGGCTACACCTTC.

This clonotype was seen only a few times. V usage is TRBV12-3 or TRBV12-4 and J usage is TRBJ1-1, with TRBD1 as a possible D gene (5 bases). The CDR3 loop spans 15 amino acids. Trimming removed 8 bases from V and 0 bases from J, with 16 bases in between. The CDR3 bases are TGTGCCAGCGTCTCAGTAAGGGGTATGAACACTGAAGCTTTCTTT. Encoded protein: CASVSVRGMNTEAFF.

This clonotype was observed a few times. The chain recombines TRBV7-9 with TRBJ2-3; D unresolved. The CDR3 extends over 10 amino acids. The germline V gene has CDR1 SEHNR and CDR2 FQNEAQ (reference sequence). V lost 6 bases and J lost 6, with 4 bases in between. CDR3 protein: CASRIDTQYF. The CDR3, as DNA: TGTGCCAGCAGAATTGATACGCAGTATTTT.